This entry lists 20 T cell receptor beta chains sequenced from one sample in a study of siplizumab effects on memory and regulatory T cells. Repertoires were generated with immunoSEQ multiplex PCR, while TCRdb's copy carries only in-frame clones and drops some. There are 90,000 to 130,000 clones in the sample; just under 95% occur only once, and 1.3% lies in the top ten. Sequencing used CD4+ T cells sorted from blood. The receptors come from a human donor in good health.

CDR3 sequence reads: CASSSARAVEKLFF. Here the CDR3 DNA reads TGTGCCAGCAGCTCGGCCAGGGCCGTAGAAAAACTGTTTTTT. The rearrangement uses TRBV7-2 and TRBJ1-4; TRBD1 might be the D (5 bases). V lost 4 bases, J lost 8 bases, and 14 bases lay in between. The germline V gene encodes CDR1 SGHTA and CDR2 FQGNSA. This CDR3 is built from 14 residues.

In this sample, this clone turned up once. This chain joins TRBV19 and TRBJ1-5, with 7 nucleotides matching TRBD1. The J segment lost 3 bases and the V segment lost 6 bases, leaving 11 bases of the junction unmatched. The CDR3 consists of 16 residues. The germline gives CDR1 LNHDA, CDR2 SQIVND (reference sequence). The CDR3 region has the DNA TGTGCCAGTAGCCCACTGGGACAGTCAGACAATCAGCCCCAGCATTTT. This encodes CASSPLGQSDNQPQHF.

The chain joins TRBV6-1 to TRBJ2-2; 9 bases agree with TRBD1. The CDR3 contains 14 residues. CDR1 is MNHNS, CDR2 SASEGT, per germline. The V gene end was trimmed by 6 bases and the J gene end by 1 base; junction bases not matched to a gene: 0. The CDR3 region is CASRDRGNTGELFF. The DNA of the CDR3 is TGTGCCAGCAGGGACAGGGGGAACACCGGGGAGCTGTTTTTT.

This clone was detected only a few times. The chain has TRBV19 and TRBJ1-5, with a tentative D call TRBD1 (5 bases). The V end was cut by 4 bases, the J end by 2 bases, with 9 bases between. Germline values: CDR1 LNHDA, CDR2 SQIVND (reference sequence). The CDR3 length is 14 residues. CDR3 sequence: CASSRGAGNQPQHF. CDR3 nucleotide sequence: TGTGCCAGTAGTAGGGGCGCAGGCAATCAGCCCCAGCATTTT.

The chain links TRBV5-1 to TRBJ1-2, with 11 bases identical to TRBD1. V shed 4 bases, J shed 4 bases, and the junction held 6 bases outside the gene matches. The length of the CDR3 is 15 residues. Germline V gene lookup returns CDR1 SGHRS and CDR2 YFSETQ. CDR3 sequence: CASSPWTGGTYGYTF. The CDR3 DNA reads TGCGCCAGCAGCCCATGGACAGGGGGCACCTATGGCTACACCTTC.

This clone was detected only a few times. V is TRBV6-5 and J is TRBJ1-2; D unresolved. This CDR3 comprises 11 residues. Germline V gene data show CDR1 as MNHEY and CDR2 as SVGAGI. Trimming removed 2 bases from V and 8 bases from J, with 6 bases in between. CDR3 nucleotides: TGTGCCAGCAGTTACCCGGGCGGCTACACCTTC. This translates into CASSYPGGYTF.

The V and J genes are TRBV7-9 and TRBJ2-1; D possibly matches TRBD1 or TRBD2 (6 bases each). The CDR3 totals 15 residues. The V gene lost 5 bases and the J gene lost 9 bases, with 20 bases spanning the gap. Germline CDR1 reads SEHNR; CDR2 reads FQNEAQ (reference sequence). The CDR3 coding sequence is TGTGCCAGCAGCCGAGCCGGGGGCTCCTTTAGTGAGCAGTTCTTC. Translation gives CASSRAGGSFSEQFF.

The table lists this clone with a few counts. V usage is TRBV30 and J usage is TRBJ1-1; no clear D. With 1 base removed from V and 6 bases from J, the gap between germline ends came to 12 bases. CDR3 length: 13 residues. Germline-derived CDR1 and CDR2 are GTSNPN and SVGIG (reference sequence). The CDR3: CAWSGQKEAEAFF. The CDR3 coding sequence is TGTGCCTGGAGTGGACAAAAGGAGGCTGAAGCTTTCTTT. The full variable domain, completed using reference TRBV30 and TRBJ1-1, is SQTIHQWPATLVQPVGSPLSLECTVEGTSNPNLYWYRQAAGRGLQLLFYSVGIGQISSEVPQNLSASRPQDRQFILSSKKLLLSDSGFYLCAWSGQKEAEAFFGQGTRLTVV.

The chain combines TRBV18 with TRBJ1-3; tentatively, D is TRBD1 (6 bases). The CDR3 is 17 residues long. Trimming cost V 3 bases and J 0 bases, with 15 bases left between them. Germline V gene sequence: CDR1 KGHSH, CDR2 LQKENI. CDR3 protein: CASSPTMADSSGNTIYF. In DNA, the CDR3 is TGTGCCAGCTCACCTACCATGGCGGACAGCTCTGGAAACACCATATATTTT.

The gene calls are TRBV5-6 and TRBJ2-1; D is possibly TRBD2 (6 bases). CDR1 and CDR2 (germline): SGHDT, YYEEEE. The CDR3 is 17 amino acids. The V end lost 0 bases, the J end lost 0 bases, and 13 bases lay between the germline ends. CDR3 protein: CASSLAGLRSSYNEQFF. CDR3 nucleotide sequence: TGTGCCAGCAGCTTGGCGGGACTCCGGAGCTCCTACAATGAGCAGTTCTTC.

V and J are TRBV4-2 and TRBJ2-1; 7 positions agree with TRBD2. Germline trimming cut 1 base from V and 3 bases from J; bases unmatched to any gene: 6. Germline V gene data show CDR1 as LGHNA and CDR2 as YNFKEQ. The CDR3 is 16 amino acids. The CDR3 DNA reads TGTGCCAGCAGCCAAGGTCAAGCGGGGAACTACAATGAGCAGTTCTTC. Translated, it gives CASSQGQAGNYNEQFF.

The V call is TRBV29-1, the J call TRBJ1-1; 7 nucleotides match TRBD1. The junction had 9 bases not matched to a gene; V was cut back by 3 bases and J by 5 bases. Germline V gives CDR1 SQVTM, CDR2 ANQGSEA. The CDR3 is 14 residues long. DNA for the CDR3: TGCAGCGTTGAGGTTCGCAGGGGGTGGACTGAAGCTTTCTTT. This encodes CSVEVRRGWTEAFF.

The chain uses TRBV6-6 and TRBJ2-7, with a weak D call TRBD2 (6 bases). Trimming pared 6 bases from V and 2 bases from J, leaving 8 bases between. The CDR3 has 12 amino acids. CDR1 and CDR2 (germline): MNHNY, SVGAGI (reference sequence). CDR3 in DNA: TGTGCCAGCAGAGGCGGGACCTACGAGCAGTACTTC. It codes for CASRGGTYEQYF.

The chain links TRBV15 to TRBJ2-4; the match to TRBD2 covers 8 bases. The CDR3 is made up of 18 amino acids. Unmatched junction bases numbered 7, after V lost 0 bases and J lost 0 bases. The germline gives CDR1 LNHNV, CDR2 YYDKDF (reference sequence). CDR3: CATSRDRGGDIAKNIQYF. As DNA, the CDR3 is TGTGCCACCAGCAGAGATCGGGGGGGCGATATAGCCAAAAACATTCAGTACTTC.

The chain uses TRBV19 and TRBJ1-2; TRBD1 aligns across 7 bases. V shed 4 bases, J shed 7 bases, and the junction held 6 bases outside the gene matches. CDR1 LNHDA and CDR2 SQIVND come from the germline V gene (reference sequence). The CDR3 has 13 residues. CDR3 nucleotides: TGTGCCAGTAGTACAAGACAGGGAGTTGGCTACACCTTC. It specifies CASSTRQGVGYTF.

The chain links TRBV7-6 to TRBJ2-2, with D uncertain. The V gene's germline CDR1 is SGHVS and CDR2 FNYEAQ. V was pared by 4 bases and J by 3 bases, with 6 bases between. This CDR3 is 13 amino acids long. CDR3 coding DNA: TGTGCCAGCAGCTCTCGATACACCGGGGAGCTGTTTTTT. This gives the protein CASSSRYTGELFF.

A single count supports this clone. The V gene is TRBV6-6, the J gene TRBJ1-2; TRBD1 is a possible D gene (6 bases). The CDR3 covers 13 residues. Trimming removed 4 bases from V and 5 bases from J, with 11 bases in between. CDR1 and CDR2 from the germline V gene are MNHNY and SVGAGI (reference sequence). The CDR3 bases are TGTGCCAGCAGTTCCCGACAGGATTATGGCTACACCTTC. Translating it yields CASSSRQDYGYTF.

This clone occurred once. This sequence joins TRBV10-3 and TRBJ1-2; 8 bases fit TRBD1. J gave up 1 base and V 5 bases, and 6 bases lay outside the gene matches. The CDR3 totals 15 residues. CDR1 is ENHRY, CDR2 SYGVKD, per germline. CDR3: CAISPRDRGNYGYTF. As DNA, the CDR3 is TGTGCCATCAGTCCCCGAGACAGGGGTAACTATGGCTACACCTTC.

The CDR3 DNA reads as TGTGCCAGCAGTGAAGTGGGGTTGGGTCAGCCCCAGCATTTT. Its protein is CASSEVGLGQPQHF. The chain has TRBV6-1 and TRBJ1-5; no definite D call. CDR1 and CDR2 from the germline V gene are MNHNS and SASEGT. Trimming removed 1 base from V and 6 bases from J, with 10 bases in between. This CDR3 has 14 amino acids.

J is TRBJ2-3 and V is TRBV28; 10 nucleotides align to TRBD2. V gave up 8 bases and J gave up 2 bases; unmatched junction bases: 4. This CDR3 contains 14 residues. The germline CDR1 and CDR2 sequences are MDHEN and SYDVKM. The CDR3 sequence: CASVAGGTTDTQYF. Written as DNA, the CDR3 is TGTGCCAGCGTAGCGGGGGGCACCACAGATACGCAGTATTTT.